Sequencing of this T cell receptor beta chain was carried out in a study of blood T cell repertoires in COVID-19. Study as a whole: COVID-19 samples collected from the United States, Italy and Spain covered acute and convalescent phases. T cells, B-cell-depleted T cells, or PBMCs supplied cDNA or gDNA.

V shed 5 bases and J 2 bases; nucleotides not matched to a gene: 8. CDR3 size: 15 residues. Germline CDR1 MNHEY, CDR2 SVGAGI. The assay was immunoSEQ multiplex PCR, and TCRdb's table has in-frame clones only and misses some. The sample yields a few hundred thousand clones, 85% to 90% seen once. Symptom resolution, clearance, or two negative PCRs marked the recovered donors of Cohort 3. The origin of this receptor is a woman aged 55-70 years who had recovered from COVID-19. Material: PBMCs or T cells enriched from blood (not recorded which). J is TRBJ2-7 and V is TRBV6-5; 8 nucleotides align to TRBD1. The CDR3 here is CASSPRTGNTYEQYF. CDR3 coding DNA: TGTGCCAGCAGTCCCCGGACAGGGAATACCTACGAGCAGTACTTC.